This T cell receptor (beta chain) was identified during a study of T cell responses to AZD1222 COVID-19 vaccine (dated by TCRdb to about 2021). General notes on the study: A total of approximately 230 trial participants underwent TCR sequencing, of whom 207 received two doses of AZD1222 and about 26 received two doses of the MenACWY control vaccine. Trial participants were enrolled into age subgroups of 18-55, 56-69 and 70-plus years, which contained around 150, 28 and 57 TCR-sequenced participants, respectively.

On the study overall, not on this receptor specifically: Most participants were white British and females outnumbered males, and the authors suggested that clonal diversity may have been underestimated. The 56-69-year group was small, and its depth increase did not reach significance, likely because of low power. Because no day 14 peak-response samples were available, the repertoires could be characterized only after the peak T cell response. CD4 TCRs associated with the vaccine covered the entire spike protein, and the dominant responses were in regions 160-218 and 743-854. Conclusions about previously exposed vaccinees are limited, since just 5 or 6 AZD1222 recipients were seropositive for SARS-CoV-2 at baseline. Epitopes outside the regions mutated in the B.1.351 and B.1.1.7 variants were reportedly recognized by nearly half of the unique spike-specific TCRs. After two AZD1222 doses, spike-specific TCR breadth and depth were significantly higher than at day 0 and than in MenACWY recipients.

The CDR3 regions of human TCRbeta chains were analyzed by immunosequencing. Turning to the authors' computational methods: TCRs in the repertoires were matched against a reference library of SARS-CoV-2-specific TCRs that had been generated with the MIRA antigen-specificity platform. Breadth meant the fraction of unique TCRs that were SARS-CoV-2-associated, whereas depth meant the fraction of total T cells that were SARS-CoV-2-associated. Using the MIRA data, each spike-specific TCR was assigned both to the spike region to which the TCR was reactive and to a CD4 or CD8 class. Log10-transformed breadth and depth values were compared by one-way ANOVA with Sidak's multiple comparisons tests. TCRdb carries this immuneACCESS record with in-frame sequences only. Its versions omit some clonotypes, under half of them owing to an unresolved V gene in the studies checked, with the rest unexplained. That table is the source of V, J and clone size, and D and trimming were worked out from the DNA. This sample holds 100,000 to 150,000 clones; 91% were observed only once. The leading ten clones occupy under 2% of the sample.

Read against the paper, the sample's time point label means: about 28 days (+/-7) after the second vaccine dose. AZD1222 recipients with second doses at about 4 weeks or about 12 weeks were pooled, because spike-specific TCR depth and breadth did not differ between schedules. The vaccinee samples were drawn from two UK trials, COV001 and COV002, one of which was a single-blind randomized controlled phase 2/3 trial testing AZD1222 (ChAdOx1 nCoV-19) in healthy adults. For TCRbeta chain sequencing, PBMC samples were collected from trial participants at day 0 and at day 28 after the second dose. Reading from cysteine to phenylalanine, the CDR3 counts 13 amino acids. Of all the DNA, just the CDR3 is kept, 39 bases in frame from base 1. The germline V gene encodes CDR1 GTSNPN and CDR2 SVGIG (reference sequence). V is pared back by 8 bases and J by 3 bases, with 16 bases lying between the germline termini.

To note about this clone: The target of this receptor is not known. There are no base qualities to consult, and no much larger clone falls within one base.

Recombination joined TRBV30 with TRBJ1-1, with TRBD1 as a weak D call on 6 bases. Sequencing was performed on peripheral blood, taken 28 days after the second AZD1222 dose. The clonotype was recovered from an adult who received the AZD1222 COVID-19 vaccine. The sequenced DNA is TGTGCCAAGAGGACGGGGGGCGACACTGAAGCTTTCTTT. It encodes CAKRTGGDTEAFF. The full variable domain, completed from the reference TRBV30 and TRBJ1-1 proteins outside the CDR3, reads SQTIHQWPATLVQPVGSPLSLECTVEGTSNPNLYWYRQAAGRGLQLLFYSVGIGQISSEVPQNLSASRPQDRQFILSSKKLLLSDSGFYLCAKRTGGDTEAFFGQGTRLTVV.